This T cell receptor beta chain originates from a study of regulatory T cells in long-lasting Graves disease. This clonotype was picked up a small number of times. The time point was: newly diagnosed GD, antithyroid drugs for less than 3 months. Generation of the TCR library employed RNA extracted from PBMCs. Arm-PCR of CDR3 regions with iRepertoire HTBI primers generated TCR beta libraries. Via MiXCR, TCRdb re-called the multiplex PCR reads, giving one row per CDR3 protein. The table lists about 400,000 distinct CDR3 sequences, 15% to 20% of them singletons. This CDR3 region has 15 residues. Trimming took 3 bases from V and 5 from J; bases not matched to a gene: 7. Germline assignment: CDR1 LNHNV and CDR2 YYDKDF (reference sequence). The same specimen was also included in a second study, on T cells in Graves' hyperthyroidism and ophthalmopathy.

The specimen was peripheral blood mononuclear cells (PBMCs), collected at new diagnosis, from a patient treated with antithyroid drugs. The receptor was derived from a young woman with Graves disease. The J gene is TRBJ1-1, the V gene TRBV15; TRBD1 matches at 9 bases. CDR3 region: CATSRRTGAGTEAFF. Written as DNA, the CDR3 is TGTGCCACCAGCAGGAGGACAGGGGCAGGGACTGAAGCTTTCTTT.